These 32 T cell receptor beta chains were sequenced from one sample in a study of T-cell reconstitution after alpha-beta-depleted transplantation in children. It was with unique molecular identifiers that the TCRbeta library was prepared. One entry per CDR3 protein, called by TCRdb with MiXCR from the PCR reads. There are 210,000 or so distinct CDR3 sequences in the sample; around 9.5% occur only once, and 5% to 7% lies in the top ten. The sample here was PBMCs from the stem cell graft donor, taken from the stem cell graft. All receptors come from a human donor who donated a stem cell graft to a child with acute lymphoblastic leukemia.

This clonotype was counted ten times or more. This chain connects TRBV4-1 to TRBJ1-4; D ambiguous. V lost 1 base, J lost 10 bases, and 22 bases lay in between. This CDR3 has 17 residues. Per germline, CDR1 MGHRA and CDR2 YSYEKL. In DNA form, the CDR3 reads TGCGCCAGCAGCCAAGTCACTCGACCTACCCCGGACGGAAAACTGTTTTTT. Protein sequence: CASSQVTRPTPDGKLFF.

The chain is built from TRBV6-2 or TRBV6-3 and TRBJ1-1; 8 bases are shared with TRBD1. Germline CDR1 MNHEY, CDR2 SVGEGT. CDR3 length equals 15 residues. CDR3 loop: CASLFGQGRAGEAFF. CDR3 bases: TGTGCTTCCCTTTTTGGACAGGGAAGGGCCGGTGAAGCTTTCTTT.

Many counts were recorded for this clonotype. This chain uses TRBV20-1 with TRBJ2-7; D gene uncertain. From germline, CDR1 is DFQATT and CDR2 SNEGSKA (reference sequence). V was clipped by 3 bases and J by 3 bases, with 6 bases between them. CDR3 length: 11 amino acids. CDR3 in amino acids: CSASGIYEQYF. The CDR3 nucleotides read TGCAGTGCTAGTGGCATCTACGAGCAGTACTTC.

The table lists this clonotype with a few counts. The CDR3 region is CASSLLGAGANVLTF. Here the CDR3 DNA reads TGTGCCAGCAGCTTGTTAGGGGCTGGGGCCAACGTCCTGACTTTC. The chain recombines TRBV5-6 with TRBJ2-6, with a tentative D call TRBD1 (5 bases). The CDR3 runs to 15 residues. CDR1 is SGHDT and CDR2 is YYEEEE in the germline V gene. The V gene lost 1 base and the J gene lost 2 bases, with 7 bases spanning the gap.

This chain uses TRBV27 with TRBJ2-7; D is possibly TRBD1 (6 bases). The CDR3 totals 14 residues. Germline assignment: CDR1 MNHEY and CDR2 SMNVEV (reference sequence). V lost 6 bases to trimming and J lost 2 bases, with 14 bases between them. CDR3: CASRGAGSTYEQYF. The DNA of the CDR3 is TGTGCCAGCAGGGGGGCGGGCTCGACCTACGAGCAGTACTTC.

This clonotype came up many times. The rearrangement links TRBV10-3 to TRBJ2-2; no definite D call. The CDR3 is made up of 17 amino acids. Per the germline V gene, CDR1 is ENHRY and CDR2 is SYGVKD. Deletions cut 4 bases from V and 0 bases from J, with 15 bases between. The CDR3 DNA follows: TGTGCCATCAGTGTGTCTTCCGGGTACCCGAACACCGGGGAGCTGTTTTTT. Protein product: CAISVSSGYPNTGELFF.

The V call is TRBV5-4, the J call TRBJ1-1; D gene uncertain. V was clipped by 1 base and J by 7 bases, with 5 bases between them. The CDR3 consists of 11 residues. In germline, CDR1 is SGHNT, CDR2 YYREEE (reference sequence). The CDR3 DNA reads as TGTGCCAGCAGCTTGATGAATGAAGCTTTCTTT. Encoded protein: CASSLMNEAFF.

This clonotype was counted ten times or more. The gene calls are TRBV12-3 or TRBV12-4 and TRBJ2-7, with D maybe TRBD2 (6 bases). This CDR3 contains 13 residues. The germline V and J ends were trimmed by 5 bases and 4 bases, with 12 bases remaining between them. CDR3 sequence reads: CASSRRRGYEQYF. The CDR3 DNA is TGTGCCAGCAGTCGCCGTCGGGGGTACGAGCAGTACTTC.

The rearrangement uses TRBV10-3 and TRBJ2-1, with D perhaps matching TRBD1 (5 bases). The CDR3 runs 13 residues. The V end was cut by 6 bases, the J end by 5 bases, with 11 bases between. The germline V gene encodes CDR1 ENHRY and CDR2 SYGVKD. CDR3 DNA sequence: TGTGCCATCAGGGCCGACAGTAACAATGAGCAGTTCTTC. This sequence encodes CAIRADSNNEQFF.

This chain uses TRBV12-3 or TRBV12-4 with TRBJ2-3; D is undetermined. Deletions cut 8 bases from V and 0 bases from J, with 9 bases between. This CDR3 has 13 amino acids. CDR3 sequence reads: CASRTGSTDTQYF. For the CDR3, the DNA is TGTGCCAGCCGGACCGGCAGCACAGATACGCAGTATTTT.

The sample holds a few counts of this clonotype. This rearrangement joins TRBV14 to TRBJ2-5; the match to TRBD1 covers 8 bases. CDR1 is SGHDN and CDR2 is FVKESK in the germline V gene. The CDR3 runs to 15 residues. Trimming removed 4 bases from V and 0 bases from J; junction bases left unmatched: 4. DNA of the CDR3: TGTGCCAGCAGCCGAAGGACAGGGTACCAAGAGACCCAGTACTTC. This encodes CASSRRTGYQETQYF. The full variable domain, in which reference TRBV14 and TRBJ2-5 provide the parts outside the CDR3, is EAGVTQFPSHSVIEKGQTVTLRCDPISGHDNLYWYRRVMGKEIKFLLHFVKESKQDESGMPNNRFLAERTGGTYSTLKVQPAELEDSGVYFCASSRRTGYQETQYFGPGTRLLVL.

The sample holds many counts of this clonotype. The rearrangement uses TRBV7-2 and TRBJ1-2; TRBD1 is a possible D gene (5 bases). The CDR3 totals 13 residues. Trimming removed 0 bases at V and 8 bases at J, with 10 bases between. Germline CDR1 reads SGHTA; CDR2 reads FQGNSA. The CDR3: CASSLAGAVGYTF. The CDR3 region has the DNA TGTGCCAGCAGCTTAGCCGGGGCTGTGGGCTACACCTTC.

As concerns this clonotype: A much bigger clone sits one base away, suggesting this may be a read error. This chain joins TRBV20-1 and TRBJ1-1; a possible D gene is TRBD1 (5 bases). The CDR3 has 15 residues. Germline V lookup: CDR1 DFQATT, CDR2 SNEGSKA (reference sequence). The V end was cut by 6 bases, the J end by 1 base, with 18 bases between. The CDR3 here is CSAPRGSSANTEAFF. CDR3 in DNA: TGCAGTGCCCCGAGGGGTAGTAGTGCGAACACTGAAGCTTTCTTT.

This clonotype showed up many times. The chain is built from TRBV20-1 and TRBJ2-2; D is ambiguous. V was clipped by 0 bases and J by 0 bases, with 8 bases between them. The germline gives CDR1 DFQATT, CDR2 SNEGSKA (reference sequence). The CDR3 totals 15 residues. CDR3 in amino acids: CSARDWSANTGELFF. CDR3 coding DNA: TGCAGTGCTAGAGATTGGTCAGCGAACACCGGGGAGCTGTTTTTT.

This clonotype occurred many times. The V call is TRBV12-3 or TRBV12-4, the J call TRBJ2-2; TRBD1 or TRBD2 may be the D gene (6 bases each). This CDR3 is built from 17 residues. Trimming removed 3 bases at V and 4 bases at J, with 18 bases between. In nucleotides, the CDR3 is TGTGCCAGCAGTTTGAAGGGGGGTGGCAGCACCACCGGGGAGCTGTTTTTT. Translated, it gives CASSLKGGGSTTGELFF.

This clonotype was counted a few times. The V call is TRBV7-2, the J call TRBJ1-5; D call uncertain. This CDR3 is built from 13 residues. From germline, CDR1 is SGHTA and CDR2 FQGNSA. V shed 2 bases and J shed 9 bases, with 11 bases lying between them. CDR3 sequence reads: CASSLRDDRPQHF. CDR3 nucleotide sequence: TGTGCCAGCAGCTTACGCGACGACCGGCCCCAGCATTTT. The variable domain in full, completed from reference TRBV7-2 and TRBJ1-5, reads GAGVSQSPSNKVTEKGKDVELRCDPISGHTALYWYRQSLGQGLEFLIYFQGNSAPDKSGLPSDRFSAERTGGSVSTLTIQRTQQEDSAVYLCASSLRDDRPQHFGDGTRLSIL.

The table lists this clonotype with many counts. The V and J genes are TRBV5-1 and TRBJ2-2; D possibly corresponds to TRBD1 (5 bases). The CDR3 contains 18 residues. The V end lost 3 bases, the J end lost 5 bases, and 23 bases lay between the germline ends. Germline CDR1 SGHRS, CDR2 YFSETQ. In DNA, the CDR3 is TGCGCCAGCAGCTCACTAAAAGACAGCCACCTCTGGACCGGGGAGCTGTTTTTT. Amino acid sequence: CASSSLKDSHLWTGELFF.

This chain connects TRBV5-1 to TRBJ2-7; 8 bases match TRBD1. V gave up 3 bases and J gave up 7 bases; unmatched junction bases: 9. The germline gives CDR1 SGHRS, CDR2 YFSETQ. CDR3 length: 14 residues. The DNA for the CDR3 is TGCGCCAGCAGCTCGGACCAGGGGGCAGGGGAGCAGTACTTC. Protein product: CASSSDQGAGEQYF.

This chain uses TRBV12-3 or TRBV12-4 with TRBJ1-2; 7 bases agree with TRBD1. The CDR3 spans 15 residues. The trim removed 8 bases at V and 1 base at J, leaving 10 bases unmatched. CDR3 region: CASLLEGARNYGYTF. DNA for the CDR3: TGTGCCAGCCTACTTGAGGGGGCGCGTAACTATGGCTACACCTTC.

This clonotype was detected ten times or more. The chain has TRBV10-3 and TRBJ2-7, with D perhaps being TRBD1 or TRBD2 (5 bases each). Trimming stripped 5 bases from V and 0 bases from J, with 14 bases between. This CDR3 comprises 15 residues. Germline V gene data show CDR1 as ENHRY and CDR2 as SYGVKD. CDR3 amino acids: CAISSSGANSYEQYF. The DNA of the CDR3 is TGTGCCATCAGTTCCTCCGGGGCCAACTCCTACGAGCAGTACTTC.

This clonotype has ten or more counts. This rearrangement joins TRBV5-1 to TRBJ1-5; D unclear. V gave up 0 bases and J gave up 1 base, with 8 bases separating them. Germline-derived CDR1 and CDR2 are SGHRS and YFSETQ. The CDR3 length is 15 residues. CDR3 residues: CASSLDDPSNQPQHF. The CDR3 DNA reads TGCGCCAGCAGCTTGGACGATCCGAGCAATCAGCCCCAGCATTTT.

The gene calls are TRBV20-1 and TRBJ1-3; D not resolved. The CDR3 loop spans 13 amino acids. Trimming pared 4 bases from V and 4 bases from J, leaving 11 bases between. CDR1 DFQATT and CDR2 SNEGSKA come from the germline V gene (reference sequence). This CDR3 reads CSAMGLSGNTIYF. As DNA, the CDR3 is TGCAGTGCTATGGGCCTTTCAGGAAACACCATATATTTT.

V and J are TRBV4-1 and TRBJ1-4; D uncertain. The CDR3 is made up of 16 amino acids. The germline V gene has CDR1 MGHRA and CDR2 YSYEKL. Trimming stripped 6 bases from V and 5 bases from J, with 19 bases between. For the CDR3, the DNA is TGCGCCAGCAGTCGATATACGGGGAGTTCGAATGAAAAACTGTTTTTT. Encoded protein: CASSRYTGSSNEKLFF.

This clonotype was detected many times. The V and J genes are TRBV5-8 and TRBJ1-4; 7 bases line up with TRBD1. The junction had 11 bases not matched to a gene; V was cut back by 3 bases and J by 6 bases. The CDR3 has 16 residues. Germline V lookup: CDR1 SGHTS, CDR2 YDEGEE. The CDR3 region has the DNA TGTGCCAGCAGCTACGAACACAGGGGAGGTGATGAAAAACTGTTTTTT. It codes for CASSYEHRGGDEKLFF.

This clonotype was detected only a few times. This chain uses TRBV3-1 with TRBJ2-7; 11 bases are a match to TRBD2. Germline CDR1 is LGHDT and CDR2 is YNNKEL (reference sequence). The J segment lost 3 bases and the V segment lost 8 bases, leaving 6 bases of the junction unmatched. This CDR3 region has 14 residues. The CDR3 DNA sequence: TGTGCCAGCGCGTCTGGGACTAGCGGCTACGAGCAGTACTTC. Its translation: CASASGTSGYEQYF.

The table lists this clonotype with many counts. The V call is TRBV5-1, the J call TRBJ2-3; no firm D call. CDR1 is SGHRS and CDR2 is YFSETQ in the germline V gene. The CDR3 spans 14 residues. Trimming removed 0 bases from V and 4 bases from J, with 9 bases in between. CDR3 residues: CASSLDLAADTQYF. CDR3 in DNA: TGCGCCAGCAGCTTGGACCTGGCCGCAGATACGCAGTATTTT. The full variable domain, rest sourced from reference TRBV5-1 and TRBJ2-3, is KAGVTQTPRYLIKTRGQQVTLSCSPISGHRSVSWYQQTPGQGLQFLFEYFSETQRNKGNFPGRFSGRQFSNSRSEMNVSTLELGDSALYLCASSLDLAADTQYFGPGTRLTVL.

The count of this clonotype is one. The chain uses TRBV20-1 and TRBJ2-7, with 9 bases matching TRBD2. CDR1 and CDR2 from the germline V gene are DFQATT and SNEGSKA (reference sequence). V dropped 3 bases and J dropped 2; count of bases not matched to a gene: 5. This CDR3 spans 14 amino acids. The CDR3 protein is CSASTLAGTYEQYF. In DNA form, the CDR3 reads TGCAGTGCTAGTACTCTAGCGGGGACCTACGAGCAGTACTTC.

The gene calls are TRBV12-3 or TRBV12-4 and TRBJ1-1; D is unclear. This CDR3 is built from 13 residues. The V gene lost 3 bases and the J gene lost 7 bases, with 12 bases spanning the gap. The CDR3 nucleotides read TGTGCCAGCAGTTTGGGTGGAACCAATGAAGCTTTCTTT. Its protein product is CASSLGGTNEAFF.

This clonotype has more than one count but fewer than ten. This chain uses TRBV5-1 with TRBJ1-1, with 10 bases lining up with TRBD1. Trimming took 4 bases from V and 10 from J; bases not matched to a gene: 10. The length of the CDR3 is 14 residues. Germline CDR1 and CDR2: SGHRS and YFSETQ. CDR3 amino acids: CASSTGQGRMPAFF. The DNA of the CDR3 is TGCGCCAGCAGCACGGGACAGGGGCGCATGCCAGCTTTCTTT.

The chain has TRBV27 and TRBJ2-7; TRBD1 agrees at 9 bases. Looked up from germline, CDR1 is MNHEY and CDR2 is SMNVEV (reference sequence). The length of the CDR3 is 18 residues. V lost 6 bases and J lost 3; bases outside the gene matches: 18. In DNA form, the CDR3 reads TGTGCCAGCAGCCACCTAAGTGGGGACAGGGTTTCTCGCTACGAGCAGTACTTC. Amino acids: CASSHLSGDRVSRYEQYF.

The chain combines TRBV7-2 with TRBJ2-7, with TRBD2 matching 8 bases. Germline CDR1 SGHTA, CDR2 FQGNSA. V lost 5 bases to trimming and J lost 9 bases; unmatched junction nucleotides: 15. CDR3 length: 15 amino acids. CDR3 sequence: CASSPSGAGASRQYF. The CDR3 bases are TGTGCCAGCAGCCCCTCTGGAGCGGGGGCATCCCGGCAGTACTTC.

In this sample, this clonotype turned up many times. This sequence joins TRBV7-2 and TRBJ1-6, with no clear D. The CDR3 sequence is 15 residues long. With 0 bases removed from V and 5 bases from J, the gap between germline ends came to 8 bases. Germline CDR1 is SGHTA and CDR2 is FQGNSA. CDR3 in amino acids: CASSLAGGDNSPLHF. Written as DNA, the CDR3 is TGTGCCAGCAGCTTAGCGGGCGGGGATAATTCACCCCTCCACTTT.